Listed below are T cell receptor beta chains from one sample, sequenced in a study of shared clonotypes between healthy human individuals. Assay: immunoSEQ multiplex PCR; the TCRdb copy retains only in-frame clones and omits some. The table lists over a million clones, around 95% of them singletons. Sequencing used naive CD4+ T cells sorted from blood. The receptors originated from a man aged 30 to 45 in good health. CDR3s include the opening cysteine and the closing phenylalanine or tryptophan. D genes are given only for firm matches.

>12|TRBV5-4|TRBJ1-1|.
CASRLENTEAFF
>14|TRBV7-2|TRBJ1-5|.
CASSPGWTNQPQHF
>13|TRBV15|TRBJ2-1|TRBD2
CATTGTRLNEQFF
>13|TRBV14|TRBJ1-2|.
CASSQGRGYGYTF
>12|TRBV10-3|TRBJ2-7|.
CAISGISYEQYF
>15|TRBV7-2|TRBJ2-7|.
CASRLGTSRSNEQYF
>16|TRBV30|TRBJ1-2|.
CASQAGNPPYSYGYTF
>16|TRBV27|TRBJ2-7|TRBD1
CASTPLGQGYSYEQYF
>16|TRBV10-3|TRBJ2-1|.
CAISEYSPRSYNEQFF
>14|TRBV5-1|TRBJ2-1|.
CASSSSGLYNEQFF
>14|TRBV29-1|TRBJ2-1|.
CSVGGDRSYNEQFF
>16|TRBV30|TRBJ2-2|.
CAWRFRGSIYTGELFF
>15|TRBV6-5|TRBJ1-2|TRBD1
CASSFRKDRGYGYTF
>16|TRBV9|TRBJ1-1|.
CASSVGSGLLNTEAFF
>14|TRBV5-1|TRBJ2-7|TRBD1
CASSSRTGVDEQYF
>15|TRBV7-3|TRBJ1-1|.
CASSLSVGPNAVAFF
>14|TRBV14|TRBJ2-3|.
CASSQSWRQGSCYF